This T cell receptor (beta chain) was captured by sequencing in a study of Ad26.COV2.S vaccination and SARS-CoV-2 variants. Method: immunoSEQ multiplex PCR; TCRdb's copy keeps in-frame clones and lacks some. The sample comprises about 140,000 clones, around 86% of which are singletons, and around 5.1% rests with the top ten. Study-level results: Vaccine recipients posted higher spike-specific TCR breadth than their placebo counterparts.

With respect to this clone: The antigen is undetermined.

The germline CDR1 and CDR2 sequences are SGHDT and YYEEEE. The V gene lost 0 bases and the J gene lost 4 bases, with 8 bases spanning the gap. The CDR3 length is 14 residues. The sequences come from peripheral blood, collected after recovery from COVID-19. The clonotype was recovered from a human donor who had recovered from COVID-19. This sequence joins TRBV5-6 and TRBJ1-5; D gene ambiguous. CDR3 sequence: CASSLESENQPQHF. Here the CDR3 DNA reads TGTGCCAGCAGCTTGGAGTCGGAGAATCAGCCCCAGCATTTT.